Below are 19 T cell receptor beta chains sequenced from a single sample in a study of blood T cell repertoires in COVID-19. The assay was immunoSEQ multiplex PCR, and TCRdb's table has in-frame clones only and misses some. The sample includes roughly 150,000 clones, about 83% of them seen just once. The sequenced sample was peripheral blood. These receptors were taken from a woman of 80 years or more with acute or convalescent COVID-19.

CDR3 protein: CASSPGTGSDTQYF. The CDR3 nucleotides read TGCGCCAGCAGCCCCGGGACAGGTTCGGATACGCAGTATTTT. The rearrangement links TRBV5-1 to TRBJ2-3; 8 bases line up with TRBD1. This CDR3 spans 14 amino acids. Germline V gene sequence: CDR1 SGHRS, CDR2 YFSETQ. V was pared by 4 bases and J by 6 bases, with 7 bases of the junction left unmatched.

The rearrangement uses TRBV25-1 and TRBJ1-1; 7 bases fit TRBD1. The CDR3 is 17 residues long. With V trimmed by 6 bases and J by 6 bases, 19 bases remained unmatched. CDR1 is MGHDK, CDR2 SYGVNS, per germline. CDR3 coding DNA: TGTGCCAGCAGACAATCCGGGACGGCTGAGGGGGCCGCTGAAGCTTTCTTT. Its translation: CASRQSGTAEGAAEAFF.

This chain connects TRBV5-1 to TRBJ2-1; 13 positions agree with TRBD2. With V trimmed by 0 bases and J by 4 bases, 1 base remained unmatched. Germline V gene sequence: CDR1 SGHRS, CDR2 YFSETQ. The CDR3 extends over 16 amino acids. In DNA form, the CDR3 reads TGCGCCAGCAGCTTGGAGGGACTAGCGGGGTACAATGAGCAGTTCTTC. This encodes CASSLEGLAGYNEQFF.

The J gene is TRBJ2-3, the V gene TRBV4-2, with TRBD2 identical over 12 bases. The CDR3 spans 16 residues. V was clipped by 4 bases and J by 5 bases; unmatched bases: 7. Germline values: CDR1 LGHNA, CDR2 YNFKEQ. The chain's CDR3 is CASSRRLAGAEDTQYF. The DNA of the CDR3 is TGTGCCAGCAGCCGAAGACTAGCGGGGGCAGAAGATACGCAGTATTTT.

This clone appeared a few times. This chain joins TRBV7-9 and TRBJ1-1; tentative D call: TRBD1 (5 bases). Germline CDR1 and CDR2: SEHNR and FQNEAQ (reference sequence). CDR3 length equals 15 residues. The germline V and J ends were trimmed by 2 bases and 3 bases, with 13 bases remaining between them. The CDR3 region is CASSLMGSGDTEAFF. For the CDR3, the DNA is TGTGCCAGCAGCTTAATGGGATCGGGGGACACTGAAGCTTTCTTT.

Of note for this clone: Its ends do not fully match the called genes, so a read error is possible. The chain combines TRBV19 with TRBJ2-1; a possible D gene is TRBD1 (5 bases). The CDR3 is made up of 14 amino acids. CDR1 and CDR2 from the germline V gene are LNHDA and SQIVND (reference sequence). CDR3: CASSNAGYYNEQFF. The CDR3 coding sequence is TGTGCCAGCAGTAATGCAGGGTACTACAATGAGCAGTTCTTC.

Details on this clone: The sample carries other DNA sequences with the same CDR3. The genes are TRBV7-2 and TRBJ1-1, with D hard to call. V dropped 1 base and J dropped 7 bases, with 13 bases sitting between them. Per the germline V gene, CDR1 is SGHTA and CDR2 is FQGNSA. CDR3 length: 14 residues. The CDR3 coding sequence is TGTGCCAGCAGCTTAGGTCTCACGGGGAGTGAAGCTTTCTTT. Its protein product is CASSLGLTGSEAFF.

The chain joins TRBV7-3 to TRBJ2-3; 7 bases are a match to TRBD1. Germline lookup yields CDR1 SGHTA and CDR2 FQGTGA. The CDR3 runs to 18 residues. V lost 2 bases and J lost 1; bases outside the gene matches: 12. CDR3 region: CASSLLSGQVLGTDTQYF. DNA of the CDR3: TGTGCCAGCAGCTTATTGTCCGGACAGGTCCTGGGCACAGATACGCAGTATTTT.

The rearrangement links TRBV6-6 to TRBJ2-7; 11 bases agree with TRBD2. V trimming: 0 bases; J trimming: 6 bases; junction bases outside the gene matches: 7. Germline lookup yields CDR1 MNHNY and CDR2 SVGAGI (reference sequence). The CDR3 loop spans 16 amino acids. This CDR3 reads CASSYSTSGIGVEQYF. Here the CDR3 DNA reads TGTGCCAGCAGTTACTCGACTAGCGGGATAGGGGTCGAGCAGTACTTC.

The chain recombines TRBV5-1 with TRBJ1-2; D might be TRBD1 (6 bases). Deletions cut 0 bases from V and 2 bases from J, with 11 bases between. This CDR3 has 15 residues. CDR1 is SGHRS, CDR2 YFSETQ, per germline. CDR3 amino acids: CASSLVGAVNYGYTF. CDR3 DNA sequence: TGCGCCAGCAGCTTGGTGGGGGCGGTGAACTATGGCTACACCTTC.

The J gene is TRBJ2-1, the V gene TRBV7-2; D is unclear. The germline CDR1 and CDR2 sequences are SGHTA and FQGNSA. CDR3 length: 16 residues. Trimming shortened V by 5 bases and J by 6 bases, and 20 bases separated the two germline ends. Here the CDR3 DNA reads TGTGCCAGCAGCACCGAAACACAGAAGCTCCGCAATGAGCAGTTCTTC. It is translated as CASSTETQKLRNEQFF.

CDR3 sequence: CASSRDRVPGELFF. The CDR3 nucleotides are TGTGCCAGCAGCAGGGACAGGGTGCCCGGGGAGCTGTTTTTT. The gene calls are TRBV5-8 and TRBJ2-2; 9 bases agree with TRBD1. The CDR3 contains 14 residues. Trimming took 4 bases from V and 6 from J; bases not matched to a gene: 4. CDR1 and CDR2 (germline): SGHTS, YDEGEE.

The V gene is TRBV15, the J gene TRBJ1-2, with 8 bases that match TRBD1. V shed 1 base, J shed 2 bases, and the junction held 3 bases outside the gene matches. CDR3 length equals 15 residues. The V gene's germline CDR1 is LNHNV and CDR2 YYDKDF (reference sequence). The CDR3 region has the DNA TGTGCCACCAGCAGAGTGGGACAGGACAACTATGGCTACACCTTC. Translating it yields CATSRVGQDNYGYTF.

The V call is TRBV11-1, the J call TRBJ2-1; TRBD2 matches 8 bases. This CDR3 contains 15 residues. Germline assignment: CDR1 SGHAT and CDR2 FQDESV (reference sequence). The V gene end was trimmed by 3 bases and the J gene end by 4 bases; junction bases not matched to a gene: 5. Here the CDR3 DNA reads TGTGCCAGCAGCTTTACGGGACTAGAGTACAATGAGCAGTTCTTC. This sequence encodes CASSFTGLEYNEQFF.

The V and J genes are TRBV4-3 and TRBJ2-7; TRBD2 matches at 8 bases. The CDR3 spans 15 residues. Germline V lookup: CDR1 LGHNA, CDR2 YSLEER. J was trimmed by 4 bases and V by 0 bases; bases with no gene match: 5. CDR3: CASSQDQSGGYEQYF. The DNA for the CDR3 is TGCGCCAGCAGCCAAGATCAAAGCGGGGGATACGAGCAGTACTTC.

J is TRBJ1-4 and V is TRBV2, with D unclear. Trimming cost V 2 bases and J 7 bases, with 17 bases left between them. The CDR3 contains 16 residues. Germline CDR1 reads SNHLY; CDR2 reads FYNNEI. The CDR3 loop reads CASSEPSGEIAEKLFF. The CDR3 DNA sequence: TGTGCCAGCAGTGAACCGTCCGGGGAGATCGCTGAAAAACTGTTTTTT. Complete variable domain (other parts from reference TRBV2 and TRBJ1-4): EPEVTQTPSHQVTQMGQEVILRCVPISNHLYFYWYRQILGQKVEFLVSFYNNEISEKSEIFDDQFSVERPDGSNFTLKIRSTKLEDSAMYFCASSEPSGEIAEKLFFGSGTQLSVL.

J is TRBJ2-2 and V is TRBV9; the D gene is possibly TRBD2 (6 bases). Germline CDR1 and CDR2: SGDLS and YYNGEE. V was cut by 0 bases and J by 7 bases, with 13 bases left in between. This CDR3 comprises 15 residues. As DNA, the CDR3 is TGTGCCAGCAGCGTAGTAGGAGGGCCTAGCGGGGAGCTGTTTTTT. Translation: CASSVVGGPSGELFF. The full variable domain, its missing parts supplied by reference TRBV9 and TRBJ2-2, is DSGVTQTPKHLITATGQRVTLRCSPRSGDLSVYWYQQSLDQGLQFLIQYYNGEERAKGNILERFSAQQFPDLHSELNLSSLELGDSALYFCASSVVGGPSGELFFGEGSRLTVL.

The chain links TRBV29-1 to TRBJ1-2, with a tentative D call TRBD1 (5 bases). The germline V gene encodes CDR1 SQVTM and CDR2 ANQGSEA. The length of the CDR3 is 12 residues. V was trimmed by 2 bases and J by 7 bases, leaving 11 bases between them. CDR3 residues: CSVESRGGGYTF. CDR3 DNA sequence: TGCAGCGTTGAATCCCGGGGGGGTGGCTACACCTTC.

This chain uses TRBV18 with TRBJ1-1, with 7 bases that match TRBD1. Germline CDR1 and CDR2: KGHSH and LQKENI. The CDR3 totals 15 residues. Trimming cost V 0 bases and J 6 bases; bases outside gene matches: 7. CDR3 nucleotide sequence: TGTGCCAGCTCACCACCGTCGACAGGGTGGCCTGAAGCTTTCTTT. This encodes CASSPPSTGWPEAFF.